This entry lists 3 T cell receptor beta chains sequenced from one sample in a study of blood T cell repertoires in COVID-19. Libraries were prepared by immunoSEQ multiplex PCR; TCRdb keeps only in-frame clonotypes and omits some of them. There are roughly 330,000 clones in the sample; 85% to 90% occur only once, and more than 3% lies in the top ten. Sample: peripheral blood. These receptors all come from a woman aged 50 to 60 with active or convalescent COVID-19.

The chain employs TRBV15 and TRBJ2-3; TRBD2 matches at 10 bases. Per germline, CDR1 LNHNV and CDR2 YYDKDF (reference sequence). The CDR3 length is 16 residues. V lost 0 bases, J lost 2 bases, and 2 bases stayed unmatched. The CDR3 sequence: CATSRDGTSDTDTQYF. DNA for the CDR3: TGTGCCACCAGCAGAGATGGGACTAGCGACACAGATACGCAGTATTTT.

This sequence joins TRBV27 and TRBJ2-1; maybe TRBD1 (5 bases). V lost 7 bases and J 2 bases, leaving 6 bases between the germline ends. The CDR3 loop spans 12 amino acids. From germline, CDR1 is MNHEY and CDR2 SMNVEV (reference sequence). The CDR3 nucleotides read TGTGCCAGCACGACAGCCTACAATGAGCAGTTCTTC. Its protein product is CASTTAYNEQFF.

The chain couples TRBV27 to TRBJ1-2; 9 bases match TRBD1. This CDR3 has 16 amino acids. Germline V CDR1 and CDR2: MNHEY, SMNVEV (reference sequence). The V segment lost 5 bases and the J segment 8 bases; nucleotides outside the gene matches: 15. The CDR3 DNA follows: TGTGCCAGCAGTGGGAGAGACCCGGGACAGGGAGAAGGCTACACCTTC. This sequence encodes CASSGRDPGQGEGYTF.